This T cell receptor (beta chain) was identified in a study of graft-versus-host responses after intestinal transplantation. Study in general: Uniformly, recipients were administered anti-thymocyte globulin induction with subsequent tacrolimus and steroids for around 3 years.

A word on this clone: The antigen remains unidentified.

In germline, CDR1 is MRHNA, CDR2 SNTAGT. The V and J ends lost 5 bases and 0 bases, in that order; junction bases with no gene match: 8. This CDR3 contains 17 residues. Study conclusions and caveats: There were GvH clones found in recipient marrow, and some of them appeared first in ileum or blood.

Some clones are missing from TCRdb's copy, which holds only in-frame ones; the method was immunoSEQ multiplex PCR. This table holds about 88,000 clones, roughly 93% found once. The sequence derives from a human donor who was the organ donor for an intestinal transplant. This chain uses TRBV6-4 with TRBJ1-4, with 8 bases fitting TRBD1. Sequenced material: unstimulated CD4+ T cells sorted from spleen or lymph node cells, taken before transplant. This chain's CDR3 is CASSRQGAYATNEKLFF. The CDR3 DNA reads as TGTGCCAGCAGTAGGCAGGGGGCATATGCAACTAATGAAAAACTGTTTTTT.